One sample yielded the 29 T cell receptor beta chains listed below, sequenced in a study of memory CD4+ T cells and cytomegalovirus serostatus. Libraries were prepared by immunoSEQ multiplex PCR; TCRdb keeps only in-frame clonotypes and omits some of them. Of about 43,000 clones detected, under 80% appear once; the ten largest clones hold 0.61%. The sort gate was single viable CD3+CD4+CD8-CD45RO+ cells for memory CD4+ T cells. The sequenced sample consisted of memory CD4+ T cells from blood. Receptors were obtained from an adult in good health and CMV-seronegative.

The gene calls are TRBV7-9 and TRBJ2-5; possible D gene TRBD1, 7 bases. CDR1 is SEHNR and CDR2 is FQNEAQ in the germline V gene (reference sequence). CDR3 length: 14 amino acids. Trimming took off 2 bases at V and 5 bases at J, with 12 bases between the two ends. The CDR3 loop reads CASSLSAGGETQYF. The CDR3 DNA reads TGTGCCAGCAGCTTATCCGCAGGGGGGGAGACCCAGTACTTC.

This sequence joins TRBV4-3 and TRBJ2-3; possible D gene TRBD2, 5 bases. The CDR3 is 15 amino acids. V lost 1 base and J lost 2, with 10 bases in between. Germline loops: CDR1 LGHNA, CDR2 YSLEER. The CDR3 DNA is TGCGCCAGCAGCCAAGTTCTCGGGGTCACAGATACGCAGTATTTT. This encodes CASSQVLGVTDTQYF.

The chain is built from TRBV19 and TRBJ1-5; weak D call: TRBD1 (6 bases). Germline values: CDR1 LNHDA, CDR2 SQIVND (reference sequence). Trimming took off 9 bases at V and 4 bases at J, with 13 bases between the two ends. The CDR3 is 13 residues long. The chain's CDR3 is CASTGTFNQPQHF. The CDR3 DNA follows: TGTGCCAGCACCGGGACATTTAATCAGCCCCAGCATTTT.

This chain links TRBV4-3 with TRBJ1-1, with a weak D call TRBD1 (5 bases). This CDR3 is built from 14 residues. Germline loops: CDR1 LGHNA, CDR2 YSLEER. V lost 4 bases to trimming and J lost 4 bases, with 13 bases between them. DNA for the CDR3: TGCGCCAGCAGCCGTTCAGGGAGAAGCACTGAAGCTTTCTTT. This translates into CASSRSGRSTEAFF.

The chain combines TRBV19 with TRBJ1-1, with 8 positions matching TRBD1. V lost 6 bases to trimming and J lost 0 bases; unmatched junction nucleotides: 3. CDR3 length: 14 residues. Germline assignment: CDR1 LNHDA and CDR2 SQIVND (reference sequence). The CDR3 DNA reads as TGTGCCAGTAGGACAGGGGTGATGAACACTGAAGCTTTCTTT. It specifies CASRTGVMNTEAFF.

V is TRBV12-5 and J is TRBJ2-3; the match to TRBD1 covers 7 bases. Per germline, CDR1 LGHNT and CDR2 FRNRAP. V shed 5 bases, J shed 3 bases, and the junction held 8 bases outside the gene matches. This CDR3 region has 15 residues. The DNA of the CDR3 is TGTGCTAGTGGTACACAAGGGGGCCGGACAGATACGCAGTATTTT. Its translation: CASGTQGGRTDTQYF. Complete variable domain (other parts from reference TRBV12-5 and TRBJ2-3): DARVTQTPRHKVTEMGQEVTMRCQPILGHNTVFWYRQTMMQGLELLAYFRNRAPLDDSGMPKDRFSAEMPDATLATLKIQPSEPRDSAVYFCASGTQGGRTDTQYFGPGTRLTVL.

This chain uses TRBV6-1 with TRBJ2-7; D is unclear. The germline V and J ends were trimmed by 8 bases and 4 bases, with 12 bases remaining between them. Germline CDR1 reads MNHNS; CDR2 reads SASEGT. The CDR3 is 12 amino acids. CDR3 nucleotide sequence: TGTGCCAGCGGGGTGGGCCATTACGAGCAGTACTTC. This translates into CASGVGHYEQYF.

This clone was observed a single time. V usage is TRBV30 and J usage is TRBJ1-6; D unresolved. The ends were cut back, 4 bases at V and 0 bases at J, with 16 bases in the middle. CDR3 length equals 17 residues. CDR1 is GTSNPN, CDR2 SVGIG, per germline (reference sequence). CDR3 sequence reads: CAWMWSRGSSYNSPLHF. The CDR3 nucleotides read TGTGCCTGGATGTGGTCACGCGGGAGCTCCTATAATTCACCCCTCCACTTT.

The rearrangement uses TRBV2 and TRBJ1-6; D gene ambiguous. There are 10 residues in the CDR3. CDR1 SNHLY and CDR2 FYNNEI come from the germline V gene. Between the trimmed V and J ends, which lost 6 bases and 16 bases, there was a span of 10 bases. The CDR3 nucleotides read TGTGCCAGCAGGATCACAATTCTCCACTTT. Its translation: CASRITILHF.

This chain links TRBV5-1 with TRBJ1-1; 7 bases are a match to TRBD1. The CDR3 extends over 14 amino acids. Germline V gene data show CDR1 as SGHRS and CDR2 as YFSETQ. V shed 5 bases and J 4 bases; nucleotides not matched to a gene: 8. The CDR3 reads CASRPTGASTEAFF. The CDR3 DNA reads TGCGCCAGCAGGCCTACAGGGGCGAGCACTGAAGCTTTCTTT.

This clone appeared once. The chain links TRBV29-1 to TRBJ2-3, with TRBD1 matching 9 bases. V was pared by 4 bases and J by 4 bases, with 12 bases of the junction left unmatched. This CDR3 is 16 amino acids long. CDR1 and CDR2 (germline): SQVTM, ANQGSEA. CDR3 nucleotides: TGCAGCGTTGCGGACCTTATTACAGGGGGCGCAGATACGCAGTATTTT. Amino acid sequence: CSVADLITGGADTQYF.

The chain has TRBV25-1 and TRBJ1-4; 10 bases are shared with TRBD1. V lost 3 bases to trimming and J lost 8 bases; unmatched junction nucleotides: 6. This CDR3 spans 15 amino acids. The germline CDR1 and CDR2 sequences are MGHDK and SYGVNS. The CDR3 loop is CASSDWGDRGEKLFF. As DNA, the CDR3 is TGTGCCAGCAGTGACTGGGGGGACAGGGGAGAAAAACTGTTTTTT.

V and J are TRBV11-3 and TRBJ2-1; no clear D gene. Germline lookup yields CDR1 SGHNT and CDR2 YENEEA. CDR3 length: 15 residues. The germline V and J ends were trimmed by 1 base and 5 bases, with 12 bases remaining between them. Here the CDR3 reads CASSLGGSRDNEQFF. CDR3 sequence (DNA): TGTGCCAGCAGCTTAGGGGGATCTCGTGACAATGAGCAGTTCTTC.

The chain is built from TRBV2 and TRBJ1-2, with a weak D call TRBD1 (5 bases). V lost 2 bases and J 0 bases, leaving 16 bases between the germline ends. This CDR3 has 17 residues. CDR1 and CDR2 (germline): SNHLY, FYNNEI. The CDR3 loop is CASSEIPRQTSNYGYTF. The CDR3 DNA reads TGTGCCAGCAGTGAAATCCCCCGACAGACCTCTAACTATGGCTACACCTTC. The full variable domain, completed using reference TRBV2 and TRBJ1-2, is EPEVTQTPSHQVTQMGQEVILRCVPISNHLYFYWYRQILGQKVEFLVSFYNNEISEKSEIFDDQFSVERPDGSNFTLKIRSTKLEDSAMYFCASSEIPRQTSNYGYTFGSGTRLTVV.

The chain combines TRBV4-3 with TRBJ2-7; D is ambiguous. Trimming removed 1 base at V and 2 bases at J, with 12 bases between. This CDR3 has 15 amino acids. CDR1 LGHNA and CDR2 YSLEER come from the germline V gene. The CDR3 loop reads CASSQGWSGAYEQYF. DNA for the CDR3: TGCGCCAGCAGCCAAGGGTGGTCAGGAGCCTACGAGCAGTACTTC.

The chain recombines TRBV15 with TRBJ1-3; 8 nucleotides line up with TRBD1. The CDR3 sequence is 17 residues long. The germline V gene has CDR1 LNHNV and CDR2 YYDKDF (reference sequence). The V and J ends lost 3 bases and 0 bases, in that order; junction bases with no gene match: 7. DNA for the CDR3: TGTGCCACCAGCAGGGACTTGGGGACAGGCTCTGGAAACACCATATATTTT. Its protein is CATSRDLGTGSGNTIYF.

This clone was seen only once. The chain joins TRBV5-1 to TRBJ2-7; tentatively, D is TRBD1 or TRBD2 (5 bases each). The CDR3 totals 14 residues. V was clipped by 0 bases and J by 0 bases, with 7 bases between them. Germline V gene data show CDR1 as SGHRS and CDR2 as YFSETQ. The CDR3 coding sequence is TGCGCCAGCAGCTTGGACGGGACCTCCTACGAGCAGTACTTC. Translation gives CASSLDGTSYEQYF.

This sequence joins TRBV28 and TRBJ1-1, with TRBD1 as a possible D gene (5 bases). CDR1 is MDHEN, CDR2 SYDVKM, per germline. The ends were cut back, 1 base at V and 0 bases at J, with 6 bases in the middle. The CDR3 spans 14 residues. CDR3 coding DNA: TGTGCCAGCAGTTTATCCAGGGTGAACACTGAAGCTTTCTTT. It specifies CASSLSRVNTEAFF.

The chain joins TRBV19 to TRBJ2-1, with D perhaps TRBD2 (5 bases). The CDR3 is 13 amino acids. From germline, CDR1 is LNHDA and CDR2 SQIVND (reference sequence). V gave up 1 base and J gave up 8 bases, with 9 bases separating them. CDR3 nucleotide sequence: TGTGCCAGTAGTATAGCTTTCGGGGATGAGCAGTTCTTC. Its protein is CASSIAFGDEQFF.

This rearrangement joins TRBV6-6 to TRBJ2-3; TRBD2 agrees at 10 bases. J lost 0 bases, V lost 10 bases, and 4 bases had no gene match. This CDR3 has 14 residues. CDR1 is MNHNY and CDR2 is SVGAGI in the germline V gene (reference sequence). The DNA for the CDR3 is TGTGCCATCGATAGCGGGGGGAGCACAGATACGCAGTATTTT. This encodes CAIDSGGSTDTQYF.

As to this clone: Compared with germline, one end of the junction differs, possibly owing to a read error. The chain joins TRBV7-7 to TRBJ1-5; 7 nucleotides match TRBD1. Per the germline V gene, CDR1 is SSHAT and CDR2 is FNYEAQ (reference sequence). This CDR3 contains 17 residues. Written as DNA, the CDR3 is TGTGCTAGCAGCTTAGGGGGACCCACCTCAGGGGGTCAGCCCCAGCATTTT. This encodes CASSLGGPTSGGQPQHF.

The gene calls are TRBV2 and TRBJ1-1; D is undetermined. CDR1 and CDR2 from the germline V gene are SNHLY and FYNNEI. V lost 7 bases and J 6 bases, leaving 12 bases between the germline ends. This CDR3 is built from 12 residues. CDR3 DNA sequence: TGTGCCAGCACGTCGTCCAATCCTGAAGCTTTCTTT. It codes for CASTSSNPEAFF.

The gene calls are TRBV7-2 and TRBJ2-3; 12 bases match TRBD2. The CDR3 runs 16 residues. V lost 4 bases to trimming and J lost 2 bases; unmatched junction nucleotides: 4. CDR1 is SGHTA and CDR2 is FQGNSA in the germline V gene. This CDR3 is CASSSTSGGSTDTQYF. CDR3 DNA sequence: TGTGCCAGCAGCTCCACTAGCGGGGGGTCCACAGATACGCAGTATTTT.

The chain links TRBV19 to TRBJ2-2, with no clear D. The V gene's germline CDR1 is LNHDA and CDR2 SQIVND (reference sequence). The CDR3 spans 16 residues. Trimming took 4 bases from V and 0 from J, leaving 12 bases between them. The CDR3 sequence: CASSTYKPPNTGELFF. The CDR3 nucleotides are TGTGCCAGTAGTACCTACAAGCCCCCGAACACCGGGGAGCTGTTTTTT.

The sample holds a few counts of this clone. The rearrangement uses TRBV10-3 and TRBJ1-1; TRBD1 matches 7 bases. This CDR3 is built from 13 residues. Germline lookup yields CDR1 ENHRY and CDR2 SYGVKD. V lost 10 bases and J lost 3; bases outside the gene matches: 8. The CDR3 reads CATLRGTDTEAFF. The CDR3 nucleotides are TGTGCCACCCTTAGGGGGACAGACACTGAAGCTTTCTTT.

The genes are TRBV2 and TRBJ1-1; TRBD1 is a possible D gene (5 bases). Germline V gives CDR1 SNHLY, CDR2 FYNNEI. The CDR3 runs 15 residues. The germline V and J ends were trimmed by 6 bases and 2 bases, with 16 bases remaining between them. The CDR3 reads CASSATGLTNTEAFF. The DNA for the CDR3 is TGTGCCAGCAGCGCTACGGGACTGACTAACACTGAAGCTTTCTTT.

The chain links TRBV15 to TRBJ2-4; perhaps D is TRBD1 or TRBD2 (5 bases each). The CDR3 is 16 residues long. Per germline, CDR1 LNHNV and CDR2 YYDKDF (reference sequence). The V and J ends lost 0 bases and 5 bases respectively, with 14 bases between them. DNA for the CDR3: TGTGCCACCAGCAGAGATGGGGGAAGGTTTGAAAACATTCAGTACTTC. Its translation is CATSRDGGRFENIQYF.

The CDR3 loop is CASSEVHGYNSPLHF. The CDR3 DNA reads as TGTGCCAGCAGTGAGGTACACGGTTATAATTCACCCCTCCACTTT. This rearrangement joins TRBV6-1 to TRBJ1-6, with D uncertain. V was pared by 3 bases and J by 4 bases, with 10 bases between. Germline CDR1 is MNHNS and CDR2 is SASEGT. The CDR3 consists of 15 residues.

The chain couples TRBV27 to TRBJ2-7; D might be TRBD2 (6 bases). V dropped 5 bases and J dropped 0 bases, with 17 bases sitting between them. This CDR3 contains 16 residues. Germline values: CDR1 MNHEY, CDR2 SMNVEV (reference sequence). CDR3 residues: CASSPRDSKSSYEQYF. Here the CDR3 DNA reads TGTGCCAGCAGTCCCCGGGACTCCAAGAGCTCCTACGAGCAGTACTTC.